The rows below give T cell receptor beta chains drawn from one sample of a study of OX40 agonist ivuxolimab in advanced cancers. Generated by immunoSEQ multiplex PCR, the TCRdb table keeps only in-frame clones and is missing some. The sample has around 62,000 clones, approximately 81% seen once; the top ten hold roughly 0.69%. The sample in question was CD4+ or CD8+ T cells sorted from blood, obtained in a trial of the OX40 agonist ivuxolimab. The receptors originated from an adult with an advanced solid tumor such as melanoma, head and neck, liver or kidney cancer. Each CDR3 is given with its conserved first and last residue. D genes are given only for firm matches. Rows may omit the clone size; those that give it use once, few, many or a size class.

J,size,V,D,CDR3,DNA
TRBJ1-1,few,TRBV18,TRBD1,CASSGQANTEAFF,TGTGCCAGCTCGGGACAGGCGAACACTGAAGCTTTCTTT
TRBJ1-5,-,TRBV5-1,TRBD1,CASSLGPGGLSNQPQHF,TGCGCCAGCAGCTTGGGACCAGGGGGCCTGAGCAATCAGCCCCAGCATTTT
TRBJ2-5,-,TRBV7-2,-,CASSLGMGVQETQYF,TGTGCCAGCAGCTTAGGGATGGGGGTCCAAGAGACCCAGTACTTC
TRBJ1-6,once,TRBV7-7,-,CASSLTSNSPLHF,TGTGCCAGCAGCTTAACTTCTAATTCACCCCTCCACTTT
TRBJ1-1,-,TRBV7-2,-,CASSLFSNLMNTEAFF,TGTGCCAGCAGCTTATTTAGTAATCTAATGAACACTGAAGCTTTCTTT
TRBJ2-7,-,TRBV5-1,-,CASSPGRPGDEQYF,TGCGCCAGCAGCCCGGGACGCCCAGGGGACGAGCAGTACTTC
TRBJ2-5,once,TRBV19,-,CASSTAGHSETQYF,TGTGCCAGTAGTACCGCCGGGCATTCAGAGACCCAGTACTTC
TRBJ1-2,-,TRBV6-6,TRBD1,CASNTDRRGYGYTF,TGTGCCAGCAATACGGACAGGAGGGGCTATGGCTACACCTTC
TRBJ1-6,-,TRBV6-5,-,CASSYEGFNSPLHF,TGTGCCAGCAGTTACGAGGGATTTAATTCACCCCTCCACTTT
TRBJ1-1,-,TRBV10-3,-,CAISESSTEAFF,TGTGCCATCAGTGAGTCGAGCACTGAAGCTTTCTTT